Below, 26 T cell receptor beta chains from the same sample are listed, as sequenced in a study of T-cell reconstitution after alpha-beta-depleted transplantation in children. The library targeted TCRbeta and was prepared with unique molecular identifiers. TCRdb itself ran the PCR reads through MiXCR, one entry per CDR3 protein. The sample contains roughly 4,000 distinct CDR3 sequences, roughly 12% of which appear only once. Sequencing used PBMCs, mostly from graft donor cells, obtained 60 days after TCRalphabeta/CD19-depleted stem cell transplant. The receptors shown here come from a male patient between 2 and 10 years old who had a stem cell transplant for acute lymphoblastic leukemia, so the T cells may come from the graft donor.

CDR3 residues: CGDGRRTEAFF. Here the CDR3 DNA reads TGTGGGGACGGTCGTCGCACTGAAGCTTTCTTT. The chain has TRBV8-2 and TRBJ1-1. TRBV8-2 corresponds to a pseudogene. This CDR3 has 11 amino acids.

This clonotype was counted at least ten times. The germline gene is not matched at one end of the junction; a read error may be the cause. The CDR3 spells CSLERRLNTEAFF. The CDR3, as DNA: TGCAGCCTTGAGCGACGGCTGAACACTGAAGCTTTCTTT. The rearrangement links TRBV29-1 to TRBJ1-1; D unresolved. Germline V CDR1 and CDR2: SQVTM, ANQGSEA. This CDR3 is 13 amino acids long.

To note about this clonotype: The conserved phenylalanine or tryptophan is not found at the CDR3 terminus, so this likely reflects a read error. The limits of the CDR3 on the DNA are not certain, so only TCRdb's listed CDR3 is given. This chain joins TRBV7-9 and TRBJ1-4; TRBD1, as called in the table, went unchecked against the DNA. Germline CDR1 and CDR2: SEHNR and FQNEAQ (reference sequence). The CDR3 sequence runs 8 residues, both termini included. This chain's CDR3 is CASSLGGG.

The V gene is TRBV7-1, the J gene TRBJ2-3; unclear D gene. TRBV7-1 is identified as an open reading frame with a role that is uncertain. V was pared by 9 bases and J by 2 bases, with 30 bases between. The CDR3 is 19 amino acids. CDR3 bases: TGTGCCAGGGGCCCCGGGCTTAGCTGCGCAGGATTAATCACAGATACGCAGTATTTT. Amino acid sequence: CARGPGLSCAGLITDTQYF.

By sample fraction, this clonotype is medium-sized. The chain has TRBV28 and TRBJ2-5; D is possibly TRBD1 or TRBD2 (5 bases each). Germline-derived CDR1 and CDR2 are MDHEN and SYDVKM. Trimming took 3 bases from V and 5 from J, leaving 16 bases between them. This CDR3 contains 15 residues. The CDR3 bases are TGTGCCAGCAGTTTCACAGGTGGACTTCTGGAGACCCAGTACTTC. This gives the protein CASSFTGGLLETQYF.

This clonotype was seen at least ten times. The chain uses TRBV5-4 and TRBJ2-1; tentative D call: TRBD1 (6 bases). CDR3 size: 15 residues. Germline V gene data show CDR1 as SGHNT and CDR2 as YYREEE (reference sequence). With 0 bases removed from V and 6 bases from J, the gap between germline ends came to 13 bases. Written as DNA, the CDR3 is TGTGCCAGCAGCTTGGACAGGGCGAGGGGCAATGAGCAGTTCTTC. It yields the protein CASSLDRARGNEQFF.

In this sample, this clonotype turned up many times. The chain employs TRBV7-2 and TRBJ2-7, with a tentative D call TRBD1 (5 bases). This CDR3 has 12 residues. The V and J ends lost 2 bases and 5 bases respectively, with 7 bases between them. The germline V gene encodes CDR1 SGHTA and CDR2 FQGNSA. CDR3 DNA sequence: TGTGCCAGCAGCTTACAGGGTCACGAGCAGTACTTC. Amino acid sequence: CASSLQGHEQYF.

By share, this clonotype ranks as large. DNA of the CDR3: TGTGCCAGCAGCCATCCCCGGGACAGACCGGCTCTATCTGGGGCCAACGTCCTGACTTTC. Its protein product is CASSHPRDRPALSGANVLTF. The V and J genes are TRBV7-9 and TRBJ2-6, with 7 bases aligning to TRBD1. Germline CDR1 and CDR2: SEHNR and FQNEAQ (reference sequence). This CDR3 has 20 residues. The V and J ends lost 5 bases and 1 base, in that order; junction bases with no gene match: 17.

By share, this clonotype ranks as medium-sized. This rearrangement joins TRBV7-9 to TRBJ1-1; D uncertain. V gave up 2 bases and J gave up 1 base, with 5 bases separating them. CDR3 length: 13 residues. In germline, CDR1 is SEHNR, CDR2 FQNEAQ (reference sequence). Written as DNA, the CDR3 is TGTGCCAGCAGCTTAAAGGCGAACACTGAAGCTTTCTTT. It is translated as CASSLKANTEAFF. Full variable domain (remainder filled in from reference TRBV7-9 and TRBJ1-1): DTGVSQNPRHKITKRGQNVTFRCDPISEHNRLYWYRQTLGQGPEFLTYFQNEAQLEKSRLLSDRFSAERPKGSFSTLEIQRTEQGDSAMYLCASSLKANTEAFFGQGTRLTVV.

This clonotype came up many times. The V gene is TRBV25-1, the J gene TRBJ1-4, with D possibly matching TRBD1 (6 bases). V was pared by 2 bases and J by 7 bases, with 17 bases between. The CDR3 has 16 amino acids. The V gene's germline CDR1 is MGHDK and CDR2 SYGVNS. The CDR3 sequence: CASSEGPGERSEKLFF. The CDR3 region has the DNA TGTGCCAGCAGTGAAGGGCCAGGGGAGAGGAGTGAAAAACTGTTTTTT.

This clonotype was detected many times. This chain links TRBV20-1 with TRBJ1-5; a possible D gene is TRBD1 (6 bases). The CDR3 is 15 residues long. Looked up from germline, CDR1 is DFQATT and CDR2 is SNEGSKA (reference sequence). Deletions cut 3 bases from V and 1 base from J, with 13 bases between. CDR3 sequence: CSASPTGPSNQPQHF. The CDR3 region has the DNA TGCAGTGCTAGTCCCACAGGGCCCAGCAATCAGCCCCAGCATTTT.

There are many counts of this clonotype. This chain uses TRBV12-3 or TRBV12-4 with TRBJ2-3, with 15 bases matching TRBD2. The V segment lost 6 bases and the J segment 4 bases; nucleotides outside the gene matches: 5. The CDR3 has 16 residues. The CDR3, as DNA: TGTGCCAGCAGCCCGGGACTAGCGGGGGGAGCAGATACGCAGTATTTT. It yields the protein CASSPGLAGGADTQYF.

The chain recombines TRBV24-1 with TRBJ2-3, with 8 positions matching TRBD1. Germline-derived CDR1 and CDR2 are KGHDR and SFDVKD. There are 17 residues in the CDR3. CDR3 sequence: CGASDLGGQGVADTQYF. CDR3 coding DNA: TGTGGGGCCAGTGATTTAGGAGGACAGGGAGTCGCAGATACGCAGTATTTT.

This clonotype has ten or more counts. The rearrangement joins TRBV6-5 to TRBJ1-5, with D perhaps TRBD1 (5 bases). CDR3 size: 16 residues. Germline CDR1 and CDR2: MNHEY and SVGAGI. Trimming took 4 bases from V and 4 from J, leaving 17 bases between them. DNA of the CDR3: TGTGCCAGCAGTTCGACACCGACGGGGCGAAATCAGCCCCAGCATTTT. It encodes CASSSTPTGRNQPQHF.

This clonotype was detected ten times or more. V is TRBV6-2 or TRBV6-3 and J is TRBJ2-7, with TRBD2 identical over 15 bases. Losses at the gene ends were 2 bases for V and 2 bases for J; bases not matched to a gene: 13. Germline V gene sequence: CDR1 MNHEY, CDR2 SVGEGT. The CDR3 extends over 20 amino acids. CDR3 in amino acids: CASSYGIPGLAGGYTYEQYF. As DNA, the CDR3 is TGTGCCAGCAGTTACGGTATCCCGGGACTAGCGGGAGGTTATACCTACGAGCAGTACTTC.

This clonotype is medium-sized within its sample. The gene calls are TRBV5-6 and TRBJ1-5; D is unclear. V was cut by 0 bases and J by 1 base, with 8 bases left in between. Germline loops: CDR1 SGHDT, CDR2 YYEEEE. The CDR3 runs to 15 residues. The DNA for the CDR3 is TGTGCCAGCAGCTTGGCATTAGGGAGCAATCAGCCCCAGCATTTT. As protein: CASSLALGSNQPQHF.

Regarding this clonotype: This may arise from a read error, as a much more abundant clone is one base away. The V call is TRBV19, the J call TRBJ1-2; no reliable D call. Germline CDR1 and CDR2: LNHDA and SQIVND (reference sequence). Trimming left V 6 bases short and J 5 bases short, with 4 bases between. The CDR3 contains 10 residues. The CDR3 nucleotides read TGTGCCAGTAGGGAATATGGCTACACCTTC. Translation: CASREYGYTF.

The V and J genes are TRBV3-1 and TRBJ2-6; D gene uncertain. The V and J ends lost 11 bases and 4 bases respectively, with 24 bases between them. This CDR3 comprises 17 residues. In germline, CDR1 is LGHDT, CDR2 YNNKEL (reference sequence). The CDR3 DNA reads TGTGCCTGCTCCAAGCCGGGCCCCGGTTTCGGGGCCAACGTCCTGACTTTC. Its translation: CACSKPGPGFGANVLTF.

This clonotype was found many times. The genes are TRBV18 and TRBJ1-1; D gene uncertain. The germline V gene encodes CDR1 KGHSH and CDR2 LQKENI. This CDR3 has 17 amino acids. V was cut by 0 bases and J by 1 base, with 15 bases left in between. The CDR3 loop reads CASSPPYHGVENTEAFF. The DNA of the CDR3 is TGTGCCAGCTCACCACCTTACCACGGGGTGGAGAACACTGAAGCTTTCTTT.

V and J are TRBV7-9 and TRBJ1-5; tentative D call: TRBD1 (5 bases). Germline values: CDR1 SEHNR, CDR2 FQNEAQ (reference sequence). V lost 1 base and J lost 6, with 13 bases in between. This CDR3 has 15 residues. The CDR3 sequence is CASSLGSGQSQPQHF. CDR3 coding DNA: TGTGCCAGCAGCTTAGGATCAGGGCAGTCTCAGCCCCAGCATTTT.

By proportion, this clonotype is medium-sized. V usage is TRBV3-1 and J usage is TRBJ1-6; weak D call: TRBD1 (5 bases). The CDR3 consists of 14 residues. Germline lookup yields CDR1 LGHDT and CDR2 YNNKEL (reference sequence). V was shortened by 1 base and J by 7 bases, with 8 bases between the two germline ends. The CDR3: CASSQGDGNSPLHF. The CDR3 nucleotides read TGTGCCAGCAGCCAAGGGGACGGCAATTCACCCCTCCACTTT.

Ten or more counts support this clonotype. The chain couples TRBV7-9 to TRBJ1-2; D unclear. Per the germline V gene, CDR1 is SEHNR and CDR2 is FQNEAQ (reference sequence). Trimming cost V 8 bases and J 4 bases, with 17 bases left between them. The CDR3 contains 14 residues. The CDR3: CASEDAGPFYGYTF. The DNA for the CDR3 is TGTGCCAGCGAAGACGCCGGACCTTTCTATGGCTACACCTTC.

This clonotype was seen at least ten times. This chain uses TRBV10-3 with TRBJ2-2; 8 positions agree with TRBD2. The V segment lost 4 bases and the J segment 4 bases; nucleotides outside the gene matches: 8. Germline CDR1 reads ENHRY; CDR2 reads SYGVKD. The CDR3 covers 16 residues. CDR3 loop: CAISVTSGAVTGELFF. For the CDR3, the DNA is TGTGCCATCAGTGTAACTAGCGGAGCAGTCACCGGGGAGCTGTTTTTT.

At least ten counts were recorded for this clonotype. The V gene is TRBV11-3, the J gene TRBJ2-2; a weak D match, TRBD2 (5 bases). Germline assignment: CDR1 SGHNT and CDR2 YENEEA. Trimming took off 4 bases at V and 6 bases at J, with 9 bases between the two ends. CDR3 length: 13 amino acids. CDR3 nucleotides: TGTGCCAGCAGCTCAACTAGTTCCGGGGAGCTGTTTTTT. It translates to CASSSTSSGELFF.

This clonotype was observed at least ten times. The chain couples TRBV7-3 to TRBJ2-1; D may be TRBD2 (6 bases). CDR1 SGHTA and CDR2 FQGTGA come from the germline V gene. The CDR3 totals 15 residues. V was trimmed by 3 bases and J by 4 bases, leaving 13 bases between them. CDR3 in amino acids: CASSFLGGVYNEQFF. CDR3 DNA sequence: TGTGCCAGCAGCTTCCTCGGAGGGGTGTACAATGAGCAGTTCTTC.

This clonotype was seen ten or more times. The chain joins TRBV7-8 to TRBJ1-2; a possible D gene is TRBD1 (6 bases). The germline gives CDR1 SGHVS, CDR2 FQNEAQ. The CDR3 spans 16 residues. The ends were cut back, 0 bases at V and 2 bases at J, with 13 bases in the middle. CDR3 region: CASSLASGGANYGYTF. CDR3 DNA: TGTGCCAGCAGCTTAGCGTCGGGGGGGGCGAACTATGGCTACACCTTC. The full variable domain, completed using reference TRBV7-8 and TRBJ1-2, is GAGVSQSPRYKVAKRGQDVALRCDPISGHVSLFWYQQALGQGPEFLTYFQNEAQLDKSGLPSDRFFAERPEGSVSTLKIQRTQQEDSAVYLCASSLASGGANYGYTFGSGTRLTVV.